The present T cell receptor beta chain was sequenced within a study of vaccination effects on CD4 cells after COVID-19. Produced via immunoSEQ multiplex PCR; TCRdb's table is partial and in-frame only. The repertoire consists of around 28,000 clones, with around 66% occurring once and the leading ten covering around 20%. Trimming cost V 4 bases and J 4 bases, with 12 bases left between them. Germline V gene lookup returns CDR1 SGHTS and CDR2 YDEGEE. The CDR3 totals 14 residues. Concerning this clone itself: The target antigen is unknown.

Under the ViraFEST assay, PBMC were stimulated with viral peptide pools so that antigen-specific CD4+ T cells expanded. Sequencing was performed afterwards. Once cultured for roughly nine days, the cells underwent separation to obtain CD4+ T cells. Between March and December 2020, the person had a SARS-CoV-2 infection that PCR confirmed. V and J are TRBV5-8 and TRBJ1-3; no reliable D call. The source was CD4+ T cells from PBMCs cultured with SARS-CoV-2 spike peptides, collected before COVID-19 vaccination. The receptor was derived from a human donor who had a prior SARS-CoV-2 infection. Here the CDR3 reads CASSPTWQGNTIYF. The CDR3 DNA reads TGTGCCAGCAGCCCAACGTGGCAGGGAAACACCATATATTTT.